The 28 T cell receptor beta chains listed next were all sequenced from one sample in a study of beta chain features in type 1 diabetes. Every isolated RNA sample was fully reverse transcribed, so sequencing captured expressed TCRB transcripts. Method: immunoSEQ multiplex PCR; TCRdb's copy keeps in-frame clones and lacks some. The profile shows about 210,000 clones, approximately 11% of them singletons. Sequencing input: central memory CD4+ T cells from blood. The receptors stem from a man between 18 and 29 years old in good health.

This clone came up a few times. The chain joins TRBV29-1 to TRBJ2-5; 11 positions match TRBD2. The J call is doubtful: the DNA matches TRBJ2-7 better. The germline CDR1 and CDR2 sequences are SQVTM and ANQGSEA. The CDR3 sequence is 14 residues long. The CDR3 region has the DNA TGCAGCGTTGTAACTAGCGGGAGCTCCTACGAGCAGTACTTC. It is translated as CSVVTSGSSYEQYF.

This clone was seen more than once but under ten times. The chain couples TRBV7-3 to TRBJ2-1; 12 positions match TRBD2. Losses at the gene ends were 2 bases for V and 6 bases for J; bases not matched to a gene: 5. The V gene's germline CDR1 is SGHTA and CDR2 FQGTGA. The CDR3 is 16 residues long. In DNA form, the CDR3 reads TGTGCCAGCAGCTTAGGTAGACTAGCGGGGGTCAATGAGCAGTTCTTC. The encoded protein is CASSLGRLAGVNEQFF.

This chain uses TRBV25-1 with TRBJ2-6, with 7 bases matching TRBD2. Unmatched junction bases numbered 6, after V lost 4 bases and J lost 0 bases. Looked up from germline, CDR1 is MGHDK and CDR2 is SYGVNS. The CDR3 covers 17 residues. CDR3 in DNA: TGTGCCAGCAGTGCCCCTGGGAGGGCCTCTGGGGCCAACGTCCTGACTTTC. It specifies CASSAPGRASGANVLTF. The entire variable domain, with the rest obtained from reference TRBV25-1 and TRBJ2-6, is as follows: EADIYQTPRYLVIGTGKKITLECSQTMGHDKMYWYQQDPGMELHLIHYSYGVNSTEKGDLSSESTVSRIRTEHFPLTLESARPSHTSQYLCASSAPGRASGANVLTFGAGSRLTVL.

This clone was seen only a few times. The chain carries TRBV25-1 and TRBJ2-7; the match to TRBD1 covers 11 bases. The CDR3 length is 17 residues. The germline gives CDR1 MGHDK, CDR2 SYGVNS. V lost 2 bases and J lost 1; bases outside the gene matches: 7. The CDR3 region has the DNA TGTGCCAGCAGTGAAAGCGGGACAGGGGGAGGTTCCTACGAGCAGTACTTC. Translating it yields CASSESGTGGGSYEQYF.

Only a few counts were recorded for this clone. V and J are TRBV28 and TRBJ1-1, with D unresolved. CDR3 length: 14 residues. V was pared by 2 bases and J by 3 bases, with 10 bases between. Germline V gives CDR1 MDHEN, CDR2 SYDVKM. CDR3 in amino acids: CASSLGGMYTEAFF. The CDR3 region has the DNA TGTGCCAGCAGTTTAGGAGGGATGTACACTGAAGCTTTCTTT.

The chain uses TRBV9 and TRBJ2-7, with 8 positions matching TRBD2. Germline lookup yields CDR1 SGDLS and CDR2 YYNGEE. The CDR3 runs 18 residues. The junction had 16 bases not matched to a gene; V was cut back by 4 bases and J by 1 base. This chain's CDR3 is CASSLMECRLAGSYEQYF. CDR3 in DNA: TGTGCCAGCAGCCTTATGGAATGTCGGCTAGCGGGTTCCTACGAGCAGTACTTC.

This chain uses TRBV6-5 with TRBJ2-1, with a tentative D call TRBD2 (5 bases). CDR3 length: 13 residues. V was cut by 8 bases and J by 10 bases, with 18 bases left in between. CDR1 is MNHEY and CDR2 is SVGAGI in the germline V gene. In DNA, the CDR3 is TGTGCCAGCTCCCTAATTAACGGGGTAGAGCAGTTCTTC. This codes for CASSLINGVEQFF.

The chain combines TRBV7-2 with TRBJ2-5, with D possibly matching TRBD1 (5 bases). V lost 1 base to trimming and J lost 2 bases, with 8 bases between them. The CDR3 loop spans 14 amino acids. Germline assignment: CDR1 SGHTA and CDR2 FQGNSA. The CDR3: CASSLGQQQETQYF. CDR3 nucleotides: TGTGCCAGCAGCTTAGGACAGCAGCAAGAGACCCAGTACTTC.

This clone was counted a few times. The chain employs TRBV7-2 and TRBJ2-5; 9 bases line up with TRBD2. This CDR3 has 16 amino acids. The junction had 9 bases not matched to a gene; V was cut back by 5 bases and J by 2 bases. The V gene's germline CDR1 is SGHTA and CDR2 FQGNSA. The CDR3 coding sequence is TGTGCCAGCAGCCGGACCCAGACTAGCGGACAAGAGACCCAGTACTTC. Translated, it gives CASSRTQTSGQETQYF.

The sample holds a few counts of this clone. The chain couples TRBV27 to TRBJ1-2; no clear D gene. CDR1 and CDR2 from the germline V gene are MNHEY and SMNVEV (reference sequence). V was pared by 7 bases and J by 4 bases, with 16 bases between. The CDR3 totals 14 residues. CDR3 DNA: TGTGCCAGCAAAATTAGTATGGGAACCTATGGCTACACCTTC. Amino acid sequence: CASKISMGTYGYTF.

This clone was found a few times. The V and J genes are TRBV2 and TRBJ1-5; D not certain. V was shortened by 4 bases and J by 0 bases, with 7 bases between the two germline ends. CDR1 and CDR2 (germline): SNHLY, FYNNEI. This CDR3 is 14 amino acids long. The CDR3 is CASSAQSSNQPQHF. The CDR3 DNA is TGTGCCAGCAGTGCACAAAGTAGCAATCAGCCCCAGCATTTT.

The sample holds a few counts of this clone. Distinct nucleotide sequences in the sample also encode this CDR3. This chain uses TRBV7-2 with TRBJ2-3; a weak D match, TRBD2 (6 bases). The ends were cut back, 5 bases at V and 5 bases at J, with 14 bases in the middle. The germline V gene has CDR1 SGHTA and CDR2 FQGNSA. There are 14 residues in the CDR3. CDR3 DNA: TGTGCCAGCAGCCTGGAGGGGAGAGGAGATACGCAGTATTTT. Amino acids: CASSLEGRGDTQYF.

The rearrangement links TRBV9 to TRBJ1-5; D may be TRBD1 (5 bases). From germline, CDR1 is SGDLS and CDR2 YYNGEE. V lost 4 bases, J lost 0 bases, and 11 bases lay in between. This CDR3 contains 15 residues. CDR3 sequence: CASSPRRDSNQPQHF. In DNA, the CDR3 is TGTGCCAGCAGCCCTCGCAGGGATAGCAATCAGCCCCAGCATTTT.

Notes on this clone: Sequence at one end of the junction differs from germline and may be a read error. The rearrangement joins TRBV30 to TRBJ1-5; 9 bases align to TRBD1. The CDR3 length is 18 residues. Germline loops: CDR1 GTSNPN, CDR2 SVGIG (reference sequence). The CDR3 DNA reads as TGTGACTGGAGTGTGTCGTTTGGGGGACAGGGACCAAGTCAGCCCCAGCATTTT. Translating gives CDWSVSFGGQGPSQPQHF.

This clone was counted only a few times. The chain combines TRBV15 with TRBJ2-7; 7 bases line up with TRBD1. CDR1 and CDR2 from the germline V gene are LNHNV and YYDKDF (reference sequence). The CDR3 has 14 residues. Trimming at V came to 3 bases and at J to 6 bases, leaving 8 bases not matched to a gene. The CDR3 reads CATSSLRQGPEQYF. CDR3 bases: TGTGCCACCAGCAGCCTGCGACAGGGTCCCGAGCAGTACTTC.

CDR3 nucleotides: TGTGCCAGCATTGACGGGAAGGTTTACGAGCAGTACTTC. Amino acid sequence: CASIDGKVYEQYF. This sequence joins TRBV6-6 and TRBJ2-7, with D perhaps matching TRBD2 (5 bases). The CDR3 totals 13 residues. V dropped 7 bases and J dropped 4 bases, with 14 bases sitting between them. Germline-derived CDR1 and CDR2 are MNHNY and SVGAGI (reference sequence).

CDR3 loop: CASSLIWGYEQYF. The CDR3, as DNA: TGTGCCAGCAGCTTAATCTGGGGTTACGAGCAGTACTTC. The V call is TRBV7-2, the J call TRBJ2-7; no firm D call. Trimming stripped 2 bases from V and 4 bases from J, with 9 bases between. CDR1 and CDR2 from the germline V gene are SGHTA and FQGNSA. The CDR3 is 13 residues long. Drawing the rest from reference TRBV7-2 and TRBJ2-7, the complete variable domain is GAGVSQSPSNKVTEKGKDVELRCDPISGHTALYWYRQSLGQGLEFLIYFQGNSAPDKSGLPSDRFSAERTGGSVSTLTIQRTQQEDSAVYLCASSLIWGYEQYFGPGTRLTVT.

V is TRBV4-2 and J is TRBJ2-5; 9 nucleotides align to TRBD2. The last part of the DNA fits TRBJ2-7 better; the J call may be wrong. CDR1 and CDR2 (germline): LGHNA, YNFKEQ. The CDR3 is 19 residues long. CDR3 in DNA: TGTGCCAGCAGCCAAGTTAGGGGGCCGACTAGCGGAAGATCCTACGAGCAGTACTTC. Its translation: CASSQVRGPTSGRSYEQYF.

This clone showed up just a few times. A far larger clone differs by one base, so this is likely a read error. This sample also contains other DNA sequences that code for the same CDR3. The chain couples TRBV30 to TRBJ2-5, with 13 nucleotides matching TRBD2. The CDR3 consists of 18 residues. After removal of 3 bases from V and 4 bases from J, the junction contained 14 bases not matched to a gene. Per germline, CDR1 GTSNPN and CDR2 SVGIG (reference sequence). CDR3 protein: CAWRRGRRLAGGGETQYF. The CDR3, as DNA: TGTGCCTGGAGGCGGGGGCGTCGACTAGCGGGAGGTGGAGAGACCCAGTACTTC.

This clone has a handful of counts. V usage is TRBV7-2 and J usage is TRBJ2-7; TRBD2 aligns across 7 bases. CDR1 and CDR2 from the germline V gene are SGHTA and FQGNSA. The CDR3 loop spans 14 amino acids. With V trimmed by 2 bases and J by 0 bases, 1 base remained unmatched. The chain's CDR3 is CASSLRDYSYEQYF. As DNA, the CDR3 is TGTGCCAGCAGCTTACGGGACTACTCCTACGAGCAGTACTTC.

Only a few counts were recorded for this clone. The rearrangement uses TRBV30 and TRBJ2-3; tentative D call: TRBD2 (5 bases). The CDR3 runs 15 residues. V dropped 2 bases and J dropped 2 bases, with 14 bases sitting between them. Germline lookup yields CDR1 GTSNPN and CDR2 SVGIG (reference sequence). The CDR3, as DNA: TGTGCCTGGAGTATCGGGAACTCCGCCACAGATACGCAGTATTTT. Protein sequence: CAWSIGNSATDTQYF. Using reference TRBV30 and TRBJ2-3 for the parts outside the CDR3, the full variable domain is SQTIHQWPATLVQPVGSPLSLECTVEGTSNPNLYWYRQAAGRGLQLLFYSVGIGQISSEVPQNLSASRPQDRQFILSSKKLLLSDSGFYLCAWSIGNSATDTQYFGPGTRLTVL.

This clone was seen a few times. V is TRBV7-6 and J is TRBJ2-6; 11 bases match TRBD1. Germline V gene data show CDR1 as SGHVS and CDR2 as FNYEAQ. This CDR3 is built from 17 residues. The trim removed 5 bases at V and 2 bases at J, leaving 5 bases unmatched. The CDR3 DNA is TGTGCCAGCAGCCCGAGGACAGGGGGCACTGGGGCCAACGTCCTGACTTTC. It codes for CASSPRTGGTGANVLTF.

The V gene is TRBV5-6, the J gene TRBJ2-7; 9 bases align to TRBD1. CDR1 and CDR2 from the germline V gene are SGHDT and YYEEEE. V lost 3 bases and J lost 3; bases outside the gene matches: 4. The CDR3 is 14 residues long. CDR3 coding DNA: TGTGCCAGCAGCTCGACAGGGGGTCGCTACGAGCAGTACTTC. Its protein is CASSSTGGRYEQYF.

The V gene is TRBV6-6, the J gene TRBJ2-1; D is possibly TRBD1 (6 bases). Germline V lookup: CDR1 MNHNY, CDR2 SVGAGI (reference sequence). Trimming pared 5 bases from V and 7 bases from J, leaving 15 bases between. CDR3 size: 14 residues. The CDR3 nucleotides are TGTGCCAGCAGTCTAGGGACATCCAAAAATGAGCAGTTCTTC. This translates into CASSLGTSKNEQFF.

The rearrangement joins TRBV19 to TRBJ2-3, with 7 bases that match TRBD2. J gave up 6 bases and V 6 bases, and 6 bases lay outside the gene matches. CDR1 LNHDA and CDR2 SQIVND come from the germline V gene (reference sequence). The CDR3 extends over 13 amino acids. The CDR3 DNA is TGTGCCAGTAGATGGGAGGGCCGGGATACGCAGTATTTT. Amino acid sequence: CASRWEGRDTQYF. The variable domain in full, completed from reference TRBV19 and TRBJ2-3, reads DGGITQSPKYLFRKEGQNVTLSCEQNLNHDAMYWYRQDPGQGLRLIYYSQIVNDFQKGDIAEGYSVSREKKESFPLTVTSAQKNPTAFYLCASRWEGRDTQYFGPGTRLTVL.

In its sample, this clone was seen a few times. This rearrangement joins TRBV11-2 to TRBJ2-1; unclear D gene. Germline-derived CDR1 and CDR2 are SGHAT and FQNNGV. The CDR3 is 14 residues long. Trimming stripped 0 bases from V and 9 bases from J, with 12 bases between. The CDR3 sequence: CASSLDRRGAEQFF. The CDR3, as DNA: TGTGCCAGCAGCTTAGATCGGAGAGGCGCTGAGCAGTTCTTC.

The rearrangement links TRBV10-2 to TRBJ2-1; no clear D gene. The germline V gene has CDR1 WSHSY and CDR2 SAAADI. The V and J ends lost 0 bases and 4 bases respectively, with 4 bases between them. The CDR3 sequence is 13 residues long. CDR3 in amino acids: CASSESWYNEQFF. The CDR3 bases are TGCGCCAGCAGTGAGTCCTGGTACAATGAGCAGTTCTTC.

The V gene is TRBV9, the J gene TRBJ2-6; D unclear. This CDR3 is 18 amino acids long. Between the trimmed V and J ends, which lost 0 bases and 0 bases, there was a span of 13 bases. Germline V CDR1 and CDR2: SGDLS, YYNGEE. This CDR3 is CASSVGVGGSSGANVLTF. The CDR3 DNA follows: TGTGCCAGCAGCGTAGGAGTTGGCGGAAGCTCTGGGGCCAACGTCCTGACTTTC.